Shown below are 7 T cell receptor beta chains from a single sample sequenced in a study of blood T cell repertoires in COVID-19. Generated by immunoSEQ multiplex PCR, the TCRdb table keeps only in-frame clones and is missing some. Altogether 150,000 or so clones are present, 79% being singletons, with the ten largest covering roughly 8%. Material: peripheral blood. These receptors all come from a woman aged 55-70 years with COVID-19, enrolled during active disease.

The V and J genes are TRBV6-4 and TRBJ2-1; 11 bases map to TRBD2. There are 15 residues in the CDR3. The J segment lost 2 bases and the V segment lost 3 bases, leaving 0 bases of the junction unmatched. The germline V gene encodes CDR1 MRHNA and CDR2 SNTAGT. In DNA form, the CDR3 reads TGTGCCAGCAGTGAGACTAGCGGGGCCTACAATGAGCAGTTCTTC. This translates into CASSETSGAYNEQFF.

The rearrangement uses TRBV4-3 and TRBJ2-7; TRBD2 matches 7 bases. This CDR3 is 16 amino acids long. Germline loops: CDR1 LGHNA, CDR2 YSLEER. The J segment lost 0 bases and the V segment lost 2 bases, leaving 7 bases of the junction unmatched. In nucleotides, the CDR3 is TGCGCCAGCAGCCAAAGGGCCCGGGGGGTCTCCTACGAGCAGTACTTC. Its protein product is CASSQRARGVSYEQYF.

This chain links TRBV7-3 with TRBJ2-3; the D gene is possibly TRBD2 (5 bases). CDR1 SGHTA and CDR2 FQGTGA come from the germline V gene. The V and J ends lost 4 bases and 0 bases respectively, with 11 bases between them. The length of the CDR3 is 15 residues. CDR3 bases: TGTGCCAGCAGCTCCGCCCGGACTAGCACAGATACGCAGTATTTT. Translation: CASSSARTSTDTQYF.

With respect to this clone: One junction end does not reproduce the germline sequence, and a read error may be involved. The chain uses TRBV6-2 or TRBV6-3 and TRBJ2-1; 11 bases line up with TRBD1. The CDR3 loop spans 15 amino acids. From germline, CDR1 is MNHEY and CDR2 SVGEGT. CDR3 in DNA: TGTGCCACCAGTGCGATTGGACAGGGGGCAATCAAGCAGTTCTTC. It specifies CATSAIGQGAIKQFF.

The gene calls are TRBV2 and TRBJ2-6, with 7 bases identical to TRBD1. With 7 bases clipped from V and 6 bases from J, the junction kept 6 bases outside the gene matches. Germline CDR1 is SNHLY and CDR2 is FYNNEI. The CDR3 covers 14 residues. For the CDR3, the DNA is TGTGCCAGCAAAGAGGGACAGTCGGCCAACGTCCTGACTTTC. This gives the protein CASKEGQSANVLTF.

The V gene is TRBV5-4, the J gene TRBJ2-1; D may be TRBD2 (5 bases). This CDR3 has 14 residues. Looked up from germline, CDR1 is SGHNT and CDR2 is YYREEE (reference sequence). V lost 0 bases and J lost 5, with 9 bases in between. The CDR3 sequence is CASSLASRNNEQFF. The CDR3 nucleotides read TGTGCCAGCAGCTTGGCTAGCAGAAACAATGAGCAGTTCTTC.

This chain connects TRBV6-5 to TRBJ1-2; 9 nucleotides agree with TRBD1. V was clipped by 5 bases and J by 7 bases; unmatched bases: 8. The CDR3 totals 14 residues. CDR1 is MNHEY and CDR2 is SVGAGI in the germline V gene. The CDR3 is CASSRDRVTGGYTF. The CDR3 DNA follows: TGTGCCAGCAGTAGGGACAGGGTAACGGGTGGCTACACCTTC.